Below, one TCR beta chain is given with its context. The antigen is not known. The data were taken from a study of shared clonotypes between healthy human individuals. Study results and limitations: Rarefaction showed that sequencing of sorted subsets was incomplete (despite large depth).

The germline V gene has CDR1 MGHRA and CDR2 YSYEKL. Trimming removed 0 bases from V and 4 bases from J; junction bases left unmatched: 12. The CDR3 totals 17 residues. The table came from immunoSEQ multiplex PCR; TCRdb's copy has only in-frame clones and leaves some out. The repertoire holds a few million clones, about 92% seen once, with over 0.12% in the top ten. Healthy HIV-negative adults with no recent acute infections or vaccinations were recruited as donors. There were only Caucasian adults among the donors, and all lived in Nashville, Tennessee. The chain is built from TRBV4-1 and TRBJ2-7; 7 nucleotides agree with TRBD1. Source material: naive CD4+ T cells sorted from blood. Documented subset: CD45RA+ positively selected. The origin of this receptor is a man aged 18 to 35 in good health. The CDR3 coding sequence is TGCGCCAGCAGCCAAGATGGAGGTTTTGGGACAGAGTACGAGCAGTACTTC. Protein sequence: CASSQDGGFGTEYEQYF.